One sample yielded the 8 T cell receptor beta chains listed below, sequenced in a study of neurological immune-mediated disorders. TCRdb reanalysed the 5' RACE reads using MiXCR and keeps one entry per CDR3 protein. The repertoire consists of approximately 50,000 distinct CDR3 sequences, with 10% occurring once and the leading ten covering about 5%. Source material: PBMCs. These TCRs come from a man aged 70-80 years with HTLV-1-associated myelopathy (HAM/TSP).

This clonotype was counted many times. The rearrangement uses TRBV20-1 and TRBJ2-7; weak D call: TRBD2 (6 bases). The length of the CDR3 is 16 residues. V was shortened by 0 bases and J by 4 bases, with 19 bases between the two germline ends. Germline lookup yields CDR1 DFQATT and CDR2 SNEGSKA (reference sequence). CDR3 loop: CSARDLMVAEGYEQYF. CDR3 nucleotides: TGCAGTGCTAGAGATCTAATGGTGGCGGAGGGGTACGAGCAGTACTTC.

This clonotype occurred many times. This sequence joins TRBV16 and TRBJ2-7; D is undetermined. Trimming took 2 bases from V and 2 from J, leaving 7 bases between them. CDR3 size: 13 residues. Germline-derived CDR1 and CDR2 are KGHSY and FQNENV. CDR3 DNA sequence: TGTGCCAGCAGCCAACAAGAAACCTACGAGCAGTACTTC. Its protein is CASSQQETYEQYF. The complete variable domain, with remaining parts taken from reference TRBV16 and TRBJ2-7, reads GEEVAQTPKHLVRGEGQKAKLYCAPIKGHSYVFWYQQVLKNEFKFLISFQNENVFDETGMPKERFSAKCLPNSPCSLEIQATKLEDSAVYFCASSQQETYEQYFGPGTRLTVT.

This clonotype was detected many times. The chain combines TRBV4-1 with TRBJ1-6, with D tentatively TRBD1 (6 bases). Per the germline V gene, CDR1 is MGHRA and CDR2 is YSYEKL. The CDR3 consists of 15 residues. Trimming cost V 5 bases and J 8 bases, with 16 bases left between them. CDR3 nucleotides: TGCGCCAGCAGCAGGGGGAAGCGGACAGATTCACCCCTCCACTTT. Translation: CASSRGKRTDSPLHF.

This clonotype has at least ten counts. This rearrangement joins TRBV12-3 or TRBV12-4 to TRBJ2-1; 14 bases line up with TRBD2. CDR3 length: 16 amino acids. V trimming: 6 bases; J trimming: 9 bases; junction bases outside the gene matches: 10. CDR3 loop: CASRPPGLAGEGEQFF. The CDR3 bases are TGTGCCAGCAGACCTCCGGGACTAGCGGGAGAAGGTGAGCAGTTCTTC.

This clonotype was recorded at least ten times. The rearrangement joins TRBV20-1 to TRBJ2-3; weak D call: TRBD2 (13 bases). This CDR3 contains 18 residues. CDR1 is DFQATT, CDR2 SNEGSKA, per germline (reference sequence). The CDR3 here is CRTGQGATSGRVRDTQYF. In DNA, the CDR3 is TGCAGAACGGGACAGGGGGCAACTAGCGGGAGGGTTCGAGATACGCAGTATTTT.

This clonotype was observed at least ten times. The chain joins TRBV7-2 to TRBJ2-1, with D maybe TRBD2 (5 bases). Per germline, CDR1 SGHTA and CDR2 FQGNSA. V lost 1 base and J 5 bases, leaving 9 bases between the germline ends. The CDR3 is 14 residues long. The CDR3 coding sequence is TGTGCCAGCAGCTTAGACGGGGTTAACAATGAGCAGTTCTTC. As protein: CASSLDGVNNEQFF.

This clonotype was detected many times. V and J are TRBV28 and TRBJ2-7, with TRBD1 as a possible D gene (6 bases). This CDR3 is built from 11 residues. The V end was cut by 5 bases, the J end by 6 bases, with 8 bases between. Germline lookup yields CDR1 MDHEN and CDR2 SYDVKM. The CDR3 DNA reads TGTGCCAGCAGTGTGACAGGCGAGCAGTACTTC. Its protein product is CASSVTGEQYF.

Sample share makes this clonotype medium-sized (0.01 to 0.1%). CDR3 protein: CSRTGTSGYEQYF. In DNA, the CDR3 is TGCAGTCGGACCGGGACTAGCGGATACGAGCAGTACTTC. V usage is TRBV20-1 and J usage is TRBJ2-7, with 11 nucleotides matching TRBD2. This CDR3 is 13 amino acids long. V gave up 8 bases and J gave up 4 bases; unmatched junction bases: 7. Germline CDR1 and CDR2: DFQATT and SNEGSKA (reference sequence).